The 17 T cell receptor beta chains listed next were all sequenced from one sample in a study of blood T cell repertoires in COVID-19. Profiling relied on immunoSEQ multiplex PCR, and the TCRdb table lists in-frame clones only, not all of them. The sample has about 70,000 clones, around 76% seen once. The specimen sequenced was peripheral blood. The receptors shown here come from an elderly woman with active or convalescent COVID-19.

The V call is TRBV15, the J call TRBJ1-6; weak D call: TRBD1 (5 bases). Germline V gene sequence: CDR1 LNHNV, CDR2 YYDKDF (reference sequence). The CDR3 sequence is 15 residues long. Trimming removed 1 base from V and 12 bases from J, with 16 bases in between. This chain's CDR3 is CATSRVVAAGQPLHF. In DNA, the CDR3 is TGTGCCACCAGCAGAGTAGTGGCAGCGGGGCAACCCCTCCACTTT.

The rearrangement joins TRBV5-1 to TRBJ2-7; 8 bases are shared with TRBD1. Per germline, CDR1 SGHRS and CDR2 YFSETQ. This CDR3 is built from 14 residues. With 2 bases clipped from V and 5 bases from J, the junction kept 6 bases outside the gene matches. In DNA form, the CDR3 reads TGCGCCAGCAGCTTCGGACAGGGAGTCGACGAGCAGTACTTC. Encoded protein: CASSFGQGVDEQYF.

The chain links TRBV18 to TRBJ1-6; no definite D call. The CDR3 contains 13 residues. Germline V lookup: CDR1 KGHSH, CDR2 LQKENI. V gave up 5 bases and J gave up 7 bases, with 9 bases separating them. The CDR3, as DNA: TGTGCCAGCTCATTTACAGAGAATTCACCCCTCCACTTT. Residues: CASSFTENSPLHF. Filled out from reference TRBV18 and TRBJ1-6, the complete variable domain reads NAGVMQNPRHLVRRRGQEARLRCSPMKGHSHVYWYRQLPEEGLKFMVYLQKENIIDESGMPKERFSAEFPKEGPSILRIQQVVRGDSAAYFCASSFTENSPLHFGNGTRLTVT.

The chain joins TRBV15 to TRBJ2-2, with a possible D match to TRBD2 (5 bases). CDR3 length: 14 residues. Germline lookup yields CDR1 LNHNV and CDR2 YYDKDF (reference sequence). Between the trimmed V and J ends, which lost 0 bases and 3 bases, there was a span of 5 bases. The CDR3 reads CATSRERDTGELFF. CDR3 DNA: TGTGCCACCAGCAGAGAGAGGGACACCGGGGAGCTGTTTTTT.

This clone showed up just a few times. CDR3 in DNA: TGTGCCAGCAGCTTAGATTACCTAGCGGGGGGGCTAACCTACAATGAGCAGTTCTTC. This encodes CASSLDYLAGGLTYNEQFF. The V gene is TRBV11-2, the J gene TRBJ2-1, with 12 positions matching TRBD2. The V and J ends lost 0 bases and 2 bases, in that order; junction bases with no gene match: 8. From germline, CDR1 is SGHAT and CDR2 FQNNGV. CDR3 length: 19 residues.

This clone showed up just once. The chain carries TRBV7-2 and TRBJ2-3; 9 nucleotides match TRBD2. This CDR3 has 16 residues. Per germline, CDR1 SGHTA and CDR2 FQGNSA. Trimming took 1 base from V and 2 from J; bases not matched to a gene: 4. In nucleotides, the CDR3 is TGTGCCAGCAGCTTAGGGCTAGCGGGGCCCACAGATACGCAGTATTTT. Its translation is CASSLGLAGPTDTQYF. Combining the CDR3 with reference TRBV7-2 and TRBJ2-3 gives the whole variable domain GAGVSQSPSNKVTEKGKDVELRCDPISGHTALYWYRQSLGQGLEFLIYFQGNSAPDKSGLPSDRFSAERTGGSVSTLTIQRTQQEDSAVYLCASSLGLAGPTDTQYFGPGTRLTVL.

The CDR3 DNA reads TGTGCCAGCAGCTTACAGGGGCGGGAGACCCAGTACTTC. Encoded protein: CASSLQGRETQYF. The chain joins TRBV5-4 to TRBJ2-5; 7 bases map to TRBD1. Germline loops: CDR1 SGHNT, CDR2 YYREEE (reference sequence). The length of the CDR3 is 13 residues. The junction had 3 bases not matched to a gene; V was cut back by 2 bases and J by 5 bases.

J is TRBJ2-7 and V is TRBV6-6; 9 positions agree with TRBD2. V was clipped by 8 bases and J by 4 bases; unmatched bases: 9. The CDR3 consists of 14 residues. Per the germline V gene, CDR1 is MNHNY and CDR2 is SVGAGI (reference sequence). The CDR3 DNA reads as TGTGCCAGCTTTGGGGCTAGCGGGGAGTACGAGCAGTACTTC. This translates into CASFGASGEYEQYF.

This rearrangement joins TRBV6-2 or TRBV6-3 to TRBJ1-4; 7 positions agree with TRBD1. The junction had 7 bases not matched to a gene; V was cut back by 2 bases and J by 4 bases. Germline V gene sequence: CDR1 MNHEY, CDR2 SVGEGT. This CDR3 region has 16 residues. This CDR3 reads CASSYQDRIINEKLFF. The CDR3 DNA is TGTGCCAGCAGTTACCAGGACAGGATCATTAATGAAAAACTGTTTTTT.

The rearrangement links TRBV27 to TRBJ2-1; TRBD1 is a possible D gene (6 bases). The ends were cut back, 3 bases at V and 8 bases at J, with 11 bases in the middle. The CDR3 is 13 residues long. Germline-derived CDR1 and CDR2 are MNHEY and SMNVEV (reference sequence). CDR3 protein: CASSLRGNDEQFF. CDR3 nucleotides: TGTGCCAGCAGTTTGAGGGGGAACGATGAGCAGTTCTTC.

The CDR3 nucleotides read TGTGCCAGCAGCCAGACGGGAGACGGCGAGCAGTACTTC. Translation gives CASSQTGDGEQYF. The chain has TRBV7-6 and TRBJ2-7, with D possibly TRBD2 on 6 matching bases. V was trimmed by 5 bases and J by 6 bases, leaving 14 bases between them. The germline CDR1 and CDR2 sequences are SGHVS and FNYEAQ. This CDR3 has 13 amino acids.

The rearrangement uses TRBV25-1 and TRBJ1-4; D perhaps matches TRBD1 (6 bases). Germline V CDR1 and CDR2: MGHDK, SYGVNS. The CDR3 is 13 amino acids. The V gene lost 6 bases and the J gene lost 3 bases, with 8 bases spanning the gap. The CDR3 spells CASSTGPNEKLFF. Here the CDR3 DNA reads TGTGCCAGCAGCACAGGGCCTAATGAAAAACTGTTTTTT.

The chain joins TRBV6-2 or TRBV6-3 to TRBJ2-1; 7 positions match TRBD2. Germline lookup yields CDR1 MNHEY and CDR2 SVGEGT. The CDR3 length is 17 residues. J was trimmed by 3 bases and V by 0 bases; bases with no gene match: 8. DNA for the CDR3: TGTGCCAGCAGTTACTCCCCCCCTAGCGGTGTCTACAATGAGCAGTTCTTC. Residues: CASSYSPPSGVYNEQFF.

This chain connects TRBV7-8 to TRBJ2-3, with D unclear. Germline CDR1 and CDR2: SGHVS and FQNEAQ. The V gene lost 3 bases and the J gene lost 2 bases, with 12 bases spanning the gap. This CDR3 region has 15 residues. The CDR3 nucleotides read TGTGCCAGCAGCTTTCCCCCACTACTCACAGATACGCAGTATTTT. It translates to CASSFPPLLTDTQYF.

The J gene is TRBJ2-1, the V gene TRBV23-1, with 8 bases identical to TRBD2. TRBV23-1 is known as an ORF, though its function is uncertain. The CDR3 is 14 amino acids. J lost 5 bases, V lost 5 bases, and 5 bases had no gene match. The CDR3 DNA follows: TGCGCCAGCAGTTTAGCGGGGCGTAACAATGAGCAGTTCTTC. It specifies CASSLAGRNNEQFF.

This sequence joins TRBV6-5 and TRBJ2-6; maybe TRBD1 (6 bases). The CDR3 extends over 16 amino acids. V lost 0 bases and J lost 3, with 9 bases in between. Germline CDR1 and CDR2: MNHEY and SVGAGI. CDR3 nucleotides: TGTGCCAGCAGTTACTCTACAGGGAGTGGGGCCAACGTCCTGACTTTC. Translating gives CASSYSTGSGANVLTF.

The gene calls are TRBV11-1 and TRBJ2-5; tentatively, D is TRBD2 (5 bases). This CDR3 spans 15 amino acids. The germline V and J ends were trimmed by 7 bases and 5 bases, with 20 bases remaining between them. The germline V gene has CDR1 SGHAT and CDR2 FQDESV (reference sequence). The CDR3 loop is CASTPTHGVGETQYF. The DNA of the CDR3 is TGTGCCAGCACCCCGACCCACGGGGTAGGCGAGACCCAGTACTTC. The variable domain in full, with the rest retrieved from reference TRBV11-1 and TRBJ2-5, is EAEVAQSPRYKITEKSQAVAFWCDPISGHATLYWYRQILGQGPELLVQFQDESVVDDSQLPKDRFSAERLKGVDSTLKIQPAELGDSAMYLCASTPTHGVGETQYFGPGTRLLVL.